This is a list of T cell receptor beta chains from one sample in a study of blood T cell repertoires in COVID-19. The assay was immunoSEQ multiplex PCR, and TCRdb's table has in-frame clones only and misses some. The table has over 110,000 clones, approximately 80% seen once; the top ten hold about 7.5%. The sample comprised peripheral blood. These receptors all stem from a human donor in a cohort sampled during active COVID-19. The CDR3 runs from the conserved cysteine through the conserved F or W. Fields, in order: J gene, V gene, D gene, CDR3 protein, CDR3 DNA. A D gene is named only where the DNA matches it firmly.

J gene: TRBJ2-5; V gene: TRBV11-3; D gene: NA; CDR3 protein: CASSLGLGYQETQYF; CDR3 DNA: TGTGCCAGCAGCTTAGGACTAGGGTACCAAGAGACCCAGTACTTC
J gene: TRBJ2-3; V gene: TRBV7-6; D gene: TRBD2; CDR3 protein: CASSLDQGLAGGTDTQYF; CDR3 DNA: TGTGCCAGCAGCTTAGACCAAGGACTAGCGGGGGGCACAGATACGCAGTATTTT
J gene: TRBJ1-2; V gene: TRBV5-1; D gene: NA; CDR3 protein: CASSREPRREGYTF; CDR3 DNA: TGCGCCAGCAGCCGAGAGCCCCGACGGGAAGGCTACACCTTC
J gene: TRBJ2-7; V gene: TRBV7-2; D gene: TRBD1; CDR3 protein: CASSFGDRGTSEQYF; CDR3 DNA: TGTGCCAGCAGCTTCGGGGACAGGGGGACCTCCGAGCAGTACTTC
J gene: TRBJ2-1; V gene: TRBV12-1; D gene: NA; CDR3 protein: CASSFEGLAGDNEQFF; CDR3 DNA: TGTGCCAGCAGCTTTGAGGGACTAGCGGGGGACAATGAGCAGTTCTTC
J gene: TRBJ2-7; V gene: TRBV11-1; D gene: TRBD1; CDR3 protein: CASSTERQGYEQYF; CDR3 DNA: TGTGCCAGCAGCACCGAAAGACAGGGCTACGAGCAGTACTTC
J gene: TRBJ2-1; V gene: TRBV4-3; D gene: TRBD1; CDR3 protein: CAKHKHRGLASGCSYNEQFF; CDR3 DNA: TGCGCCAAACATAAACACAGGGGGCTTGCTAGCGGCTGCTCCTACAATGAGCAGTTCTTC
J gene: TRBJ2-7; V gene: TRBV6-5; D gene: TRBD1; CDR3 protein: CASSYSGTGSYEQYF; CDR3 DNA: TGTGCCAGCAGTTACTCCGGGACAGGGTCCTACGAGCAGTACTTC
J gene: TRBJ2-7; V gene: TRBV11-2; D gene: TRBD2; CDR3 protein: CASSLVGLAREQYF; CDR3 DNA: TGTGCCAGCAGCTTAGTAGGACTAGCTCGCGAGCAGTACTTC
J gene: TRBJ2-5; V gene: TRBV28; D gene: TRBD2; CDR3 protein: CASSSGSSGRLGETQYF; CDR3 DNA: TGTGCCAGCAGCTCTGGCTCTAGCGGGAGACTCGGAGAGACCCAGTACTTC
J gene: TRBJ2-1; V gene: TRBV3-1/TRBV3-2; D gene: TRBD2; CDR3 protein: CASSRLKGTSAFF; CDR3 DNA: TGTGCCAGCAGCCGCCTAAAAGGGACTAGCGCGTTCTTC
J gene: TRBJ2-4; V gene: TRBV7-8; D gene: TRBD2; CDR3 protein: CASSTNLLAGVIAKNIQYF; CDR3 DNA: TGTGCCAGCAGCACCAATTTGTTGGCGGGAGTCATAGCCAAAAACATTCAGTACTTC